Each of the 21 T cell receptor beta chains below was sequenced from the same sample in a study of cytomegalovirus exposure and HLA in healthy donors. The PCR was carried out with 60 Vbeta primers and 13 Jbeta primers. Libraries were prepared by immunoSEQ multiplex PCR; TCRdb keeps only in-frame clonotypes and omits some of them. Of 120,000 or so clones listed, roughly 80% are singletons. Sequenced: PBMCs. All receptors come from a man aged 25 to 40 in good health and CMV-seronegative.

This chain uses TRBV5-4 with TRBJ2-1, with 9 bases that match TRBD2. The J segment lost 4 bases and the V segment lost 4 bases, leaving 6 bases of the junction unmatched. The length of the CDR3 is 15 residues. CDR1 and CDR2 (germline): SGHNT, YYREEE (reference sequence). The CDR3 DNA reads TGTGCCAGCAGCCTGCGACTAGCGGAATACAATGAGCAGTTCTTC. Amino acids: CASSLRLAEYNEQFF.

V and J are TRBV13 and TRBJ1-1, with D possibly TRBD1 on 5 matching bases. CDR1 and CDR2 from the germline V gene are PRHDT and FYEKMQ (reference sequence). V lost 1 base, J lost 4 bases, and 10 bases lay in between. The CDR3 length is 14 residues. DNA of the CDR3: TGTGCCAGCAGCTTAGTAGTGGGGGGCACTGAAGCTTTCTTT. Its translation: CASSLVVGGTEAFF.

The gene calls are TRBV30 and TRBJ1-2; D unclear. The CDR3 is 14 residues long. The germline V gene has CDR1 GTSNPN and CDR2 SVGIG (reference sequence). Trimming removed 4 bases from V and 4 bases from J, with 16 bases in between. The CDR3 bases are TGTGCCTGGAAACGGTCAACTCTAGTCTATGGCTACACCTTC. This gives the protein CAWKRSTLVYGYTF.

This chain links TRBV21-1 with TRBJ2-7; TRBD1 is the table's D call and was not checked against the DNA. TRBV21-1 is annotated as a pseudogene. The CDR3 totals 15 residues. CDR3: CASSGGQGASYEQYF. CDR3 DNA sequence: TGTGCCAGCAGCGGGGGACAGGGGGCTTCCTACGAGCAGTACTTC.

The sample holds one count of this clone. This CDR3 reads CASSLNTGPYEQYF. As DNA, the CDR3 is TGCGCCAGCAGCTTGAATACAGGACCCTACGAGCAGTACTTC. The V call is TRBV5-1, the J call TRBJ2-7, with D tentatively TRBD1 (5 bases). V lost 1 base to trimming and J lost 2 bases, with 10 bases between them. Germline lookup yields CDR1 SGHRS and CDR2 YFSETQ. The CDR3 is 14 residues long.

This clone was observed a few times. The chain employs TRBV27 and TRBJ1-4; D perhaps matches TRBD1 (5 bases). There are 13 residues in the CDR3. V shed 1 base and J shed 7 bases, with 7 bases lying between them. Germline CDR1 and CDR2: MNHEY and SMNVEV (reference sequence). For the CDR3, the DNA is TGTGCCAGCAGTTTATGGCAGGGTGAAAAACTGTTTTTT. This gives the protein CASSLWQGEKLFF.

The J gene is TRBJ2-1, the V gene TRBV7-7; TRBD1 is a possible D gene (5 bases). CDR1 and CDR2 from the germline V gene are SSHAT and FNYEAQ (reference sequence). The germline V and J ends were trimmed by 3 bases and 2 bases, with 11 bases remaining between them. The CDR3 spans 15 residues. The CDR3 here is CASSFGQMAYNEQFF. CDR3 DNA: TGTGCCAGCAGCTTTGGACAAATGGCCTACAATGAGCAGTTCTTC. The whole variable domain, filled in from reference TRBV7-7 and TRBJ2-1, reads GAGVSQSPRYKVTKRGQDVTLRCDPISSHATLYWYQQALGQGPEFLTYFNYEAQPDKSGLPSDRFSAERPEGSISTLTIQRTEQRDSAMYRCASSFGQMAYNEQFFGPGTRLTVL.

This chain joins TRBV7-2 and TRBJ2-7; no clear D gene. Germline CDR1 reads SGHTA; CDR2 reads FQGNSA. This CDR3 region has 12 residues. Trimming shortened V by 2 bases and J by 4 bases, and 6 bases separated the two germline ends. The CDR3 DNA reads as TGTGCCAGCAGCTTACTCGGGTACGAGCAGTACTTC. Amino acid sequence: CASSLLGYEQYF.

This chain connects TRBV19 to TRBJ1-5, with TRBD1 identical over 8 bases. CDR1 is LNHDA, CDR2 SQIVND, per germline (reference sequence). J was trimmed by 0 bases and V by 5 bases; bases with no gene match: 9. CDR3 length: 17 residues. The CDR3 loop reads CASSARDRLFSNQPQHF. In DNA form, the CDR3 reads TGTGCCAGTAGTGCCCGGGACAGGCTTTTTAGCAATCAGCCCCAGCATTTT.

V and J are TRBV29-1 and TRBJ2-2; 11 nucleotides align to TRBD1. The J segment lost 0 bases and the V segment lost 6 bases, leaving 0 bases of the junction unmatched. Germline lookup yields CDR1 SQVTM and CDR2 ANQGSEA. The CDR3 spans 14 residues. The DNA of the CDR3 is TGCAGCGTGGGACAGGGGGCGAACACCGGGGAGCTGTTTTTT. Translation gives CSVGQGANTGELFF.

This chain links TRBV29-1 with TRBJ2-1; maybe TRBD1 (7 bases). From germline, CDR1 is SQVTM and CDR2 ANQGSEA. The V and J ends lost 7 bases and 9 bases respectively, with 16 bases between them. The CDR3 is 12 residues long. DNA for the CDR3: TGCAGCGGGAGGGGGCGGTTCGGTGAGCAGTTCTTC. Its protein product is CSGRGRFGEQFF.

This clone was recorded a few times. The chain couples TRBV6-5 to TRBJ2-7; 9 nucleotides align to TRBD2. This CDR3 contains 14 residues. J lost 2 bases, V lost 5 bases, and 4 bases had no gene match. Germline lookup yields CDR1 MNHEY and CDR2 SVGAGI. The CDR3 nucleotides are TGTGCCAGCAGTCCTAGCGGGGCAACCTACGAGCAGTACTTC. This sequence encodes CASSPSGATYEQYF.

The V call is TRBV6-4, the J call TRBJ2-1; maybe TRBD1 (6 bases). CDR3 length equals 15 residues. V lost 6 bases to trimming and J lost 0 bases, with 12 bases between them. From germline, CDR1 is MRHNA and CDR2 SNTAGT. CDR3 bases: TGTGCCAGCAGCCCGGGACAAAGCTCCTACAATGAGCAGTTCTTC. Protein sequence: CASSPGQSSYNEQFF.

V usage is TRBV30 and J usage is TRBJ2-2; weak D call: TRBD1 (6 bases). The CDR3 covers 18 residues. In germline, CDR1 is GTSNPN, CDR2 SVGIG (reference sequence). V lost 3 bases, J lost 1 base, and 21 bases lay in between. For the CDR3, the DNA is TGTGCCTGGAGGCCCTCCGGGGCTAGCAGGGGGAACACCGGGGAGCTGTTTTTT. Its protein is CAWRPSGASRGNTGELFF.

The V call is TRBV19, the J call TRBJ1-2; D gene ambiguous. Trimming took 7 bases from V and 4 from J, leaving 10 bases between them. The CDR3 runs to 12 residues. CDR1 and CDR2 (germline): LNHDA, SQIVND (reference sequence). Here the CDR3 DNA reads TGTGCCAGTACAAGTCAGTTCTATGGCTACACCTTC. Translated, it gives CASTSQFYGYTF.

The chain couples TRBV30 to TRBJ1-6; D gene unclear. CDR3 length equals 15 residues. Between the trimmed V and J ends, which lost 0 bases and 7 bases, there was a span of 13 bases. The germline V gene encodes CDR1 GTSNPN and CDR2 SVGIG (reference sequence). This CDR3 is CAWSVEPGGNSPLHF. The CDR3 region has the DNA TGTGCCTGGAGTGTAGAGCCAGGCGGGAATTCACCCCTCCACTTT.

The gene calls are TRBV5-1 and TRBJ2-1; no clear D. V lost 4 bases and J lost 0, with 11 bases in between. The CDR3 is 15 residues long. In germline, CDR1 is SGHRS, CDR2 YFSETQ. The chain's CDR3 is CASSRETYSYNEQFF. CDR3 coding DNA: TGCGCCAGCAGCCGAGAGACTTACTCCTACAATGAGCAGTTCTTC. The full variable domain, completed using reference TRBV5-1 and TRBJ2-1, is KAGVTQTPRYLIKTRGQQVTLSCSPISGHRSVSWYQQTPGQGLQFLFEYFSETQRNKGNFPGRFSGRQFSNSRSEMNVSTLELGDSALYLCASSRETYSYNEQFFGPGTRLTVL.

The chain couples TRBV28 to TRBJ1-3; D is undetermined. The CDR3 is 15 amino acids. Per the germline V gene, CDR1 is MDHEN and CDR2 is SYDVKM. With 7 bases removed from V and 5 bases from J, the gap between germline ends came to 18 bases. CDR3 DNA sequence: TGTGCCAGCACCACCCCCAGAAATTCACGAAACACCATATATTTT. Encoded protein: CASTTPRNSRNTIYF. The variable domain in full, completed from reference TRBV28 and TRBJ1-3, reads DVKVTQSSRYLVKRTGEKVFLECVQDMDHENMFWYRQDPGLGLRLIYFSYDVKMKEKGDIPEGYSVSREKKERFSLILESASTNQTSMYLCASTTPRNSRNTIYFGEGSWLTVV.

The rearrangement uses TRBV18 and TRBJ1-1, with D maybe TRBD1 (6 bases). Germline V gene lookup returns CDR1 KGHSH and CDR2 LQKENI. Trimming shortened V by 5 bases and J by 1 base, and 8 bases separated the two germline ends. The length of the CDR3 is 13 residues. For the CDR3, the DNA is TGTGCCAGCTCAAGGACAGAGAACACTGAAGCTTTCTTT. Its translation is CASSRTENTEAFF.

The V and J genes are TRBV19 and TRBJ1-1; D is perhaps TRBD1 (5 bases). The CDR3 is made up of 16 amino acids. Germline V gives CDR1 LNHDA, CDR2 SQIVND (reference sequence). Trimming pared 1 base from V and 1 base from J, leaving 13 bases between. CDR3 protein: CASSIAGRAPNTEAFF. As DNA, the CDR3 is TGTGCCAGTAGTATAGCGGGCAGGGCTCCGAACACTGAAGCTTTCTTT. The complete variable domain, with remaining parts taken from reference TRBV19 and TRBJ1-1, reads DGGITQSPKYLFRKEGQNVTLSCEQNLNHDAMYWYRQDPGQGLRLIYYSQIVNDFQKGDIAEGYSVSREKKESFPLTVTSAQKNPTAFYLCASSIAGRAPNTEAFFGQGTRLTVV.

This chain links TRBV6-5 with TRBJ2-5; possibly TRBD2 for D (6 bases). The CDR3 extends over 14 amino acids. The germline gives CDR1 MNHEY, CDR2 SVGAGI. The V and J ends lost 2 bases and 5 bases respectively, with 12 bases between them. In DNA form, the CDR3 reads TGTGCCAGCAGTTACCGGGGAGGACGGGAGACCCAGTACTTC. Its translation: CASSYRGGRETQYF.